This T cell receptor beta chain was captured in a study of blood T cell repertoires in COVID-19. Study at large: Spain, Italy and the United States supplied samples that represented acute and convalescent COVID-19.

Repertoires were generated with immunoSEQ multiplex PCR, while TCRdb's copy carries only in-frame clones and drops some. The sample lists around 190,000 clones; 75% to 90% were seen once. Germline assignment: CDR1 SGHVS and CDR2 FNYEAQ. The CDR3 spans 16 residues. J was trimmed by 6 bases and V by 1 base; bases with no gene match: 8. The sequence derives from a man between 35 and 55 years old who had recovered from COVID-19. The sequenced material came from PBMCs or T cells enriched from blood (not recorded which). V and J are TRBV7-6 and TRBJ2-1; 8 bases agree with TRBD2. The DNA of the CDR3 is TGTGCCAGCAGCTTAGTCGGGGGGGCCCAGATCAATGAGCAGTTCTTC. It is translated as CASSLVGGAQINEQFF.